This T cell receptor (beta chain) was captured by sequencing in a study of blood T cell repertoires in COVID-19. The CDR3 spans 16 residues. Germline V lookup: CDR1 SGHRS, CDR2 YFSETQ. V was cut by 0 bases and J by 1 base, with 13 bases left in between. Some clones are missing from TCRdb's copy, which holds only in-frame ones; the method was immunoSEQ multiplex PCR. Seen here are about 320,000 clones, about 90% observed once, and the top ten hold under 7.5%. The chain uses TRBV5-1 and TRBJ1-1; TRBD1 might be the D (6 bases). This receptor was taken from a man aged 18 to 29 who had recovered from COVID-19. Material: peripheral blood. CDR3 nucleotides: TGCGCCAGCAGCTTGGCCTCGGGACACCCGAACACTGAAGCTTTCTTT. Protein product: CASSLASGHPNTEAFF.